What follows are 21 T cell receptor beta chains derived from one specimen sequenced in a study of response to subunit inactivated influenza vaccine. TCRdb independently ran MiXCR on the RT-PCR reads; one entry per CDR3 protein. Seen here are hundreds of thousands of distinct CDR3 sequences, 15% to 17% observed once, and the top ten hold approximately 10%. The sample consisted of PBMCs from blood, taken about 12 days after vaccination. Receptor source: a man aged 45-60 years who received an inactivated influenza vaccine.

This clonotype was found a few times. This chain uses TRBV5-5 with TRBJ2-7; 7 nucleotides agree with TRBD1. Germline V gene lookup returns CDR1 SGHKS and CDR2 YYEKEE (reference sequence). The CDR3 consists of 12 residues. J lost 6 bases, V lost 4 bases, and 4 bases had no gene match. CDR3 nucleotide sequence: TGTGCCAGCAGCATGGACAGGTTCGAGCAGTACTTC. Translation gives CASSMDRFEQYF.

The rearrangement joins TRBV7-6 to TRBJ2-7; D not certain. The CDR3 is 14 amino acids. Between the trimmed V and J ends, which lost 0 bases and 5 bases, there was a span of 11 bases. Germline CDR1 reads SGHVS; CDR2 reads FNYEAQ. The CDR3 nucleotides are TGTGCCAGCAGCTTAGCGTACAGCGAAAACGAGCAGTACTTC. It is translated as CASSLAYSENEQYF. The complete variable domain, with remaining parts taken from reference TRBV7-6 and TRBJ2-7, reads GAGVSQSPRYKVTKRGQDVALRCDPISGHVSLYWYRQALGQGPEFLTYFNYEAQQDKSGLPNDRFSAERPEGSISTLTIQRTEQRDSAMYRCASSLAYSENEQYFGPGTRLTVT.

This clonotype was observed many times. V is TRBV21-1 and J is TRBJ2-4. TRBV21-1 is a pseudogene. The CDR3 runs 16 residues. For the CDR3, the DNA is TGTGCCAGCAGCAAGAGACTGGGGCTAGCCAAAAACATTCAGTACTTC. Translated: CASSKRLGLAKNIQYF.

This clonotype appeared many times. The chain has TRBV27 and TRBJ1-2; D is ambiguous. Germline-derived CDR1 and CDR2 are MNHEY and SMNVEV (reference sequence). The ends were cut back, 6 bases at V and 8 bases at J, with 10 bases in the middle. The CDR3 runs 11 residues. In DNA form, the CDR3 reads TGTGCCAGCAGCGAGGGATACGGCTACACCTTC. Translation gives CASSEGYGYTF.

The sample holds a few counts of this clonotype. The chain employs TRBV4-2 and TRBJ2-3; D possibly corresponds to TRBD2 (6 bases). The CDR3 contains 17 residues. Germline V lookup: CDR1 LGHNA, CDR2 YNFKEQ. V was shortened by 0 bases and J by 2 bases, with 15 bases between the two germline ends. CDR3 nucleotides: TGTGCCAGCAGCCAAGATAGGAGGGGCTCACTCACAGATACGCAGTATTTT. It yields the protein CASSQDRRGSLTDTQYF.

In this sample, this clonotype turned up many times. This chain joins TRBV12-3 or TRBV12-4 and TRBJ1-3, with a weak D call TRBD1 (6 bases). The CDR3 has 15 amino acids. Deletions cut 1 base from V and 4 bases from J, with 11 bases between. CDR3 in amino acids: CASSLDRGLGNTIYF. The CDR3 DNA reads as TGTGCCAGCAGTTTAGATCGGGGGCTCGGAAACACCATATATTTT.

This clonotype was counted between two and nine times. The chain carries TRBV6-1 and TRBJ1-5; D is possibly TRBD1 (5 bases). Germline V gives CDR1 MNHNS, CDR2 SASEGT. CDR3 length: 15 residues. Trimming cost V 2 bases and J 8 bases, with 16 bases left between them. This chain's CDR3 is CASSETGAGREPQHF. The CDR3 DNA is TGTGCCAGCAGTGAAACCGGGGCAGGGAGGGAGCCCCAGCATTTT.

The chain employs TRBV7-3 and TRBJ2-1, with D possibly matching TRBD2 (7 bases). The germline V gene has CDR1 SGHTA and CDR2 FQGTGA. The ends were cut back, 1 base at V and 9 bases at J, with 19 bases in the middle. The CDR3 runs to 16 residues. The CDR3 bases are TGTGCCAGCAGCTTAAACTTTAGGGGGAGGGCCAGTGAGCAGTTCTTC. Protein sequence: CASSLNFRGRASEQFF. The full variable domain, completed using reference TRBV7-3 and TRBJ2-1, is GAGVSQTPSNKVTEKGKYVELRCDPISGHTALYWYRQSLGQGPEFLIYFQGTGAADDSGLPNDRFFAVRPEGSVSTLKIQRTERGDSAVYLCASSLNFRGRASEQFFGPGTRLTVL.

There are many counts of this clonotype. This chain joins TRBV15 and TRBJ2-1, with 8 bases fitting TRBD2. The CDR3 covers 16 residues. The trim removed 0 bases at V and 6 bases at J, leaving 7 bases unmatched. The germline gives CDR1 LNHNV, CDR2 YYDKDF (reference sequence). CDR3 nucleotide sequence: TGTGCCACCAGCAGAGACCCCGGACTAGCACTCAATGAGCAGTTCTTC. This gives the protein CATSRDPGLALNEQFF.

The chain recombines TRBV11-2 with TRBJ2-3, with D possibly being TRBD2 (7 bases). CDR3 length: 18 residues. Between the trimmed V and J ends, which lost 1 base and 3 bases, there was a span of 20 bases. Germline assignment: CDR1 SGHAT and CDR2 FQNNGV. In nucleotides, the CDR3 is TGTGCCAGCAGCTTAGTATGGGCGGGGGCCTCGGTAACAGATACGCAGTATTTT. As protein: CASSLVWAGASVTDTQYF.

The V gene is TRBV5-1, the J gene TRBJ2-1; 7 bases agree with TRBD2. V was pared by 3 bases and J by 1 base, with 10 bases of the junction left unmatched. CDR1 SGHRS and CDR2 YFSETQ come from the germline V gene. This CDR3 comprises 17 residues. CDR3 protein: CASSSSGTTRSYNEQFF. In nucleotides, the CDR3 is TGCGCCAGCAGCTCTTCCGGGACTACCAGATCCTACAATGAGCAGTTCTTC.

V usage is TRBV5-1 and J usage is TRBJ2-6; unclear D gene. CDR1 is SGHRS, CDR2 YFSETQ, per germline. With 1 base removed from V and 0 bases from J, the gap between germline ends came to 8 bases. The CDR3 length is 16 residues. The DNA for the CDR3 is TGCGCCAGCAGCTTGACGGCCTCCTCTGGGGCCAACGTCCTGACTTTC. Its translation is CASSLTASSGANVLTF.

V usage is TRBV28 and J usage is TRBJ2-2; D is uncertain. Trimming stripped 2 bases from V and 12 bases from J, with 13 bases between. From germline, CDR1 is MDHEN and CDR2 SYDVKM. The CDR3 covers 13 residues. CDR3 DNA: TGTGCCAGCAGTTTAGCAAAACAAGGACAGCTGTTTTTT. This sequence encodes CASSLAKQGQLFF.

There are a few counts of this clonotype. The rearrangement uses TRBV5-1 and TRBJ1-1; 9 bases match TRBD1. The CDR3 length is 15 residues. The J segment lost 1 base and the V segment lost 4 bases, leaving 5 bases of the junction unmatched. CDR1 SGHRS and CDR2 YFSETQ come from the germline V gene. The CDR3, as DNA: TGCGCCAGCAGCGCCGGACAGGGGAGGAACACTGAAGCTTTCTTT. Translation: CASSAGQGRNTEAFF.

The table lists this clonotype with many counts. The chain employs TRBV5-1 and TRBJ2-7, with a tentative D call TRBD2 (6 bases). The CDR3 runs to 15 residues. The germline V gene encodes CDR1 SGHRS and CDR2 YFSETQ. V was clipped by 3 bases and J by 1 base, with 14 bases between them. The CDR3, as DNA: TGCGCCAGCAGCTCCACGGCTAGCGCATCCTACGAGCAGTACTTC. Protein sequence: CASSSTASASYEQYF.

This chain uses TRBV7-9 with TRBJ1-6; D remains unclear. The germline V gene has CDR1 SEHNR and CDR2 FQNEAQ (reference sequence). V lost 5 bases and J 8 bases, leaving 16 bases between the germline ends. The CDR3 length is 15 residues. CDR3 DNA: TGTGCCAGCAGCCGGACTGAACGCACCGATTCACCCCTCCACTTT. Translating it yields CASSRTERTDSPLHF.

CDR3 loop: CASSQGLARYNEQFF. The CDR3 nucleotides are TGTGCCAGCAGTCAGGGACTAGCGCGATACAATGAGCAGTTCTTC. The rearrangement uses TRBV6-2 or TRBV6-3 and TRBJ2-1; 10 positions agree with TRBD2. CDR1 is MNHEY, CDR2 SVGEGT, per germline. The ends lost 5 bases at V and 4 bases at J; junction bases unmatched: 5. This CDR3 has 15 amino acids.

In this sample, this clonotype turned up a few times. The chain recombines TRBV28 with TRBJ2-7, with 15 bases lining up with TRBD2. The CDR3 consists of 18 residues. The V segment lost 4 bases and the J segment 1 base; nucleotides outside the gene matches: 8. CDR1 and CDR2 (germline): MDHEN, SYDVKM. CDR3 sequence reads: CASSSWTSGRARSYEQYF. In nucleotides, the CDR3 is TGTGCCAGCAGTTCCTGGACTAGCGGGAGGGCCAGATCCTACGAGCAGTACTTC. Together with reference TRBV28 and TRBJ2-7, the CDR3 gives the full variable domain: DVKVTQSSRYLVKRTGEKVFLECVQDMDHENMFWYRQDPGLGLRLIYFSYDVKMKEKGDIPEGYSVSREKKERFSLILESASTNQTSMYLCASSSWTSGRARSYEQYFGPGTRLTVT.

The genes are TRBV6-1 and TRBJ1-6; TRBD1 matches at 9 bases. With 5 bases clipped from V and 9 bases from J, the junction kept 11 bases outside the gene matches. This CDR3 contains 16 residues. CDR1 is MNHNS and CDR2 is SASEGT in the germline V gene. Here the CDR3 DNA reads TGTGCCAGCAGTATGAATACGGGACAGGGAGGTTCACCCCTCCACTTT. Translating it yields CASSMNTGQGGSPLHF.

The V and J genes are TRBV18 and TRBJ2-5, with a weak D call TRBD1 (5 bases). Germline CDR1 KGHSH, CDR2 LQKENI. The CDR3 contains 16 residues. V lost 8 bases to trimming and J lost 5 bases, with 24 bases between them. DNA of the CDR3: TGTGCCAGCACATCGATGGTCAGGGATAGTTTGGAGACCCAGTACTTC. Translation: CASTSMVRDSLETQYF.

V gene TRBV24-1 combines with J gene TRBJ2-1; 12 positions agree with TRBD2. This CDR3 region has 17 residues. V trimming: 3 bases; J trimming: 8 bases; junction bases outside the gene matches: 10. Germline V gene lookup returns CDR1 KGHDR and CDR2 SFDVKD. CDR3 in amino acids: CATSDHQTSGSYDEQFF. The CDR3 DNA reads TGTGCCACCAGTGATCACCAGACTAGCGGGAGTTACGATGAGCAGTTCTTC.